The 14 T cell receptor beta chains listed next were all sequenced from one sample in a study of blood T cell repertoires in COVID-19. The method was immunoSEQ multiplex PCR; TCRdb's version includes in-frame clones alone and lacks a portion of them. The table records over 400,000 clones, 85% to 90% of them present only once. The specimen sequenced was peripheral blood. Receptor source: a woman aged 50 to 65 with COVID-19, enrolled during active disease.

V gene TRBV7-3 combines with J gene TRBJ1-6; maybe TRBD1 (6 bases). Germline CDR1 and CDR2: SGHTA and FQGTGA. V dropped 3 bases and J dropped 7 bases, with 10 bases sitting between them. CDR3 length: 14 residues. The CDR3 DNA follows: TGTGCCAGCAGCTTGGGACATCAGAATTCACCCCTCCACTTT. It is translated as CASSLGHQNSPLHF.

This rearrangement joins TRBV5-6 to TRBJ2-2; TRBD1 is a possible D gene (6 bases). Germline CDR1 SGHDT, CDR2 YYEEEE. This CDR3 spans 14 amino acids. V was cut by 4 bases and J by 1 base, with 8 bases left in between. CDR3 sequence reads: CASSHRVNTGELFF. The CDR3 bases are TGTGCCAGCAGCCACAGGGTGAACACCGGGGAGCTGTTTTTT.

This clone came up once. The chain combines TRBV6-5 with TRBJ2-2, with D possibly being TRBD1 (5 bases). Deletions cut 5 bases from V and 3 bases from J, with 13 bases between. The germline gives CDR1 MNHEY, CDR2 SVGAGI. The CDR3 extends over 15 amino acids. CDR3 sequence (DNA): TGTGCCAGCAGTCCCTCAGGGCAGTACACCGGGGAGCTGTTTTTT. It specifies CASSPSGQYTGELFF.

This rearrangement joins TRBV18 to TRBJ2-7; D might be TRBD2 (6 bases). The V end was cut by 8 bases, the J end by 2 bases, with 10 bases between. This CDR3 contains 12 residues. CDR1 is KGHSH and CDR2 is LQKENI in the germline V gene. CDR3 nucleotide sequence: TGTGCCAGCCAGGAGGGGCCCTACGAGCAGTACTTC. It encodes CASQEGPYEQYF.

The V call is TRBV30, the J call TRBJ2-3; no clear D. In germline, CDR1 is GTSNPN, CDR2 SVGIG (reference sequence). The CDR3 has 15 amino acids. Trimming stripped 0 bases from V and 2 bases from J, with 12 bases between. DNA of the CDR3: TGTGCCTGGAGTGTGTTTCAGGCTTACACAGATACGCAGTATTTT. The encoded protein is CAWSVFQAYTDTQYF.

The V call is TRBV18, the J call TRBJ2-5; D gene ambiguous. Trimming removed 3 bases at V and 4 bases at J, with 12 bases between. From germline, CDR1 is KGHSH and CDR2 LQKENI. This CDR3 has 14 amino acids. Here the CDR3 reads CASSPASYTETQYF. In DNA form, the CDR3 reads TGTGCCAGCTCACCGGCCAGTTATACAGAGACCCAGTACTTC.

The genes are TRBV2 and TRBJ2-1, with D tentatively TRBD1 (6 bases). V was shortened by 3 bases and J by 2 bases, with 8 bases between the two germline ends. This CDR3 is built from 14 residues. Germline V lookup: CDR1 SNHLY, CDR2 FYNNEI. CDR3 coding DNA: TGTGCCAGCAGTGATTGGGGGCCCTACAATGAGCAGTTCTTC. Its protein is CASSDWGPYNEQFF.

This clone has a single count. The chain employs TRBV7-9 and TRBJ2-3; maybe TRBD1 (5 bases). The V end lost 8 bases, the J end lost 0 bases, and 12 bases lay between the germline ends. The germline V gene encodes CDR1 SEHNR and CDR2 FQNEAQ (reference sequence). This CDR3 region has 14 residues. The chain's CDR3 is CASGFGASTDTQYF. The CDR3 coding sequence is TGTGCCAGCGGTTTTGGGGCAAGCACAGATACGCAGTATTTT.

The chain couples TRBV3-1 (or the pseudogene TRBV3-2) to TRBJ2-7, with D maybe TRBD1 (5 bases). V was pared by 4 bases and J by 3 bases, with 16 bases between. In germline, CDR1 is LGHDT, CDR2 YNNKEL (reference sequence). This CDR3 comprises 15 residues. DNA for the CDR3: TGTGCCAGCAGCCCAGGGTTGTCTTTCCTCTACGAGCAGTACTTC. It is translated as CASSPGLSFLYEQYF.

The chain couples TRBV10-3 to TRBJ1-1, with 8 bases matching TRBD1. From germline, CDR1 is ENHRY and CDR2 SYGVKD. Trimming at V came to 2 bases and at J to 3 bases, leaving 5 bases not matched to a gene. The CDR3 consists of 15 residues. The DNA for the CDR3 is TGTGCCATCAGTGAGGACAGGGGCTTTTACACTGAAGCTTTCTTT. Its protein is CAISEDRGFYTEAFF.

This rearrangement joins TRBV19 to TRBJ1-4; the D gene is possibly TRBD1 (5 bases). The CDR3 length is 15 residues. Germline assignment: CDR1 LNHDA and CDR2 SQIVND (reference sequence). Trimming stripped 4 bases from V and 11 bases from J, with 20 bases between. The CDR3 loop reads CASSTDRTSFGKLFF. The CDR3 region has the DNA TGTGCCAGTAGTACCGACAGAACGTCTTTCGGGAAACTGTTTTTT.

J is TRBJ1-2 and V is TRBV28; 7 bases are shared with TRBD1. V lost 8 bases to trimming and J lost 8 bases; unmatched junction nucleotides: 11. This CDR3 is built from 13 residues. Germline-derived CDR1 and CDR2 are MDHEN and SYDVKM. The CDR3 bases are TGTGCCAGCGGCCCAGAAGGGGGCAAGGGCTACACCTTC. Translation gives CASGPEGGKGYTF.

The CDR3, as DNA: TGTGCCAGCAGCGTAAGTCAGGGGCTTACCCGGCCCCTCCACTTT. This sequence encodes CASSVSQGLTRPLHF. The V and J genes are TRBV9 and TRBJ1-6; maybe TRBD1 (6 bases). The CDR3 is 15 residues long. Germline V gene lookup returns CDR1 SGDLS and CDR2 YYNGEE. Trimming shortened V by 1 base and J by 13 bases, and 18 bases separated the two germline ends.

V and J are TRBV29-1 and TRBJ2-1; D may be TRBD1 (6 bases). The CDR3 runs 13 residues. Germline V CDR1 and CDR2: SQVTM, ANQGSEA. Trimming shortened V by 2 bases and J by 9 bases, and 14 bases separated the two germline ends. Here the CDR3 DNA reads TGCAGCGTTGAATCGACAGGTTTTGGTGAGCAGTTCTTC. This codes for CSVESTGFGEQFF.